What follows are 2 T cell receptor beta chains derived from one specimen sequenced in a study of shared clonotypes between healthy human individuals. This table comes from immunoSEQ multiplex PCR, and its TCRdb copy is limited to in-frame clones, with some not included. The sample yields hundreds of thousands of clones, approximately 96% seen once. The naive CD8 subset, CD45RO-negative cells positively selected for CCR7, excluded terminally differentiated effector memory CD45RA+ cells. The sequencing sample was made of naive CD8+ T cells sorted from blood. The source is a young woman in good health.

V gene TRBV5-1 combines with J gene TRBJ1-2; tentative D call: TRBD1 (5 bases). The germline CDR1 and CDR2 sequences are SGHRS and YFSETQ. Trimming stripped 0 bases from V and 5 bases from J, with 11 bases between. CDR3 length: 14 amino acids. The CDR3 coding sequence is TGCGCCAGCAGCTTGGAGCAGGGCCTTTATGGCTACACCTTC. It is translated as CASSLEQGLYGYTF.

This chain links TRBV29-1 with TRBJ2-1, with D possibly matching TRBD2 (5 bases). The germline V and J ends were trimmed by 2 bases and 1 base, with 12 bases remaining between them. The CDR3 runs 15 residues. Germline CDR1 is SQVTM and CDR2 is ANQGSEA. The CDR3 nucleotides read TGCAGCGTTGAACCCACGTCGGGATCCTACAATGAGCAGTTCTTC. Translation: CSVEPTSGSYNEQFF.